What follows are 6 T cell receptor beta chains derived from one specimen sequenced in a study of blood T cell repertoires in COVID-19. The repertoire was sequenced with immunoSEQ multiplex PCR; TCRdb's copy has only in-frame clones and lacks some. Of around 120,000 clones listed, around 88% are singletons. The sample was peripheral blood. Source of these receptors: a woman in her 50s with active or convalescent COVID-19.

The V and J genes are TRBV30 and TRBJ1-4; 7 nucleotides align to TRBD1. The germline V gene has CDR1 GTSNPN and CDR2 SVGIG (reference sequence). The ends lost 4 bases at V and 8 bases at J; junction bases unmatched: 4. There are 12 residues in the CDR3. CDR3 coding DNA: TGTGCCTGGACCAGGGGGAACGAAAAACTGTTTTTT. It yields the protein CAWTRGNEKLFF.

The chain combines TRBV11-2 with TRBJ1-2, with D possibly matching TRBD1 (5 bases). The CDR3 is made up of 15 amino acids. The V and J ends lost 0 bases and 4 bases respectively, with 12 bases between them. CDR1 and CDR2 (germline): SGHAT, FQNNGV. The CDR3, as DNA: TGTGCCAGCAGCTTAGAACCGGAGGGGATCTATGGCTACACCTTC. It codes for CASSLEPEGIYGYTF.

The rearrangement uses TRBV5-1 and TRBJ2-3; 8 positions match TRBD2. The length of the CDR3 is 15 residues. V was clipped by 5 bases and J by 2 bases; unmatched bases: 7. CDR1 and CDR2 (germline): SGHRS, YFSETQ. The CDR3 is CASSLAGGDTDTQYF. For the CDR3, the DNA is TGCGCCAGCAGTCTCGCGGGGGGAGACACAGATACGCAGTATTTT.

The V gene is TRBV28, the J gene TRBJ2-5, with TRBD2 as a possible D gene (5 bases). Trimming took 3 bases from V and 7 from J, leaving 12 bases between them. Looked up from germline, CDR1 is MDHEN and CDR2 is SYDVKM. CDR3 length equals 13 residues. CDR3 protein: CASSLGREGTQYF. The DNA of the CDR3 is TGTGCCAGCAGTTTGGGTAGAGAGGGGACCCAGTACTTC.

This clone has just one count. The CDR3 spells CASSYSFPGGEKLFF. In nucleotides, the CDR3 is TGTGCCAGCAGTTACTCGTTCCCAGGGGGTGAAAAACTGTTTTTT. J is TRBJ1-4 and V is TRBV6-5; 7 bases match TRBD1. J was trimmed by 7 bases and V by 0 bases; bases with no gene match: 5. The CDR3 loop spans 15 amino acids. Germline CDR1 reads MNHEY; CDR2 reads SVGAGI.

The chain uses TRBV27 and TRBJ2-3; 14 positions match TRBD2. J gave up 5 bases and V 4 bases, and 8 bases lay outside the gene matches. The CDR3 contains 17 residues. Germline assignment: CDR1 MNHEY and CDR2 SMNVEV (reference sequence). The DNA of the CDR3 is TGTGCCAGCAGTTACGGTAGACTAGCGGGAGGGCGAGATACGCAGTATTTT. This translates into CASSYGRLAGGRDTQYF.